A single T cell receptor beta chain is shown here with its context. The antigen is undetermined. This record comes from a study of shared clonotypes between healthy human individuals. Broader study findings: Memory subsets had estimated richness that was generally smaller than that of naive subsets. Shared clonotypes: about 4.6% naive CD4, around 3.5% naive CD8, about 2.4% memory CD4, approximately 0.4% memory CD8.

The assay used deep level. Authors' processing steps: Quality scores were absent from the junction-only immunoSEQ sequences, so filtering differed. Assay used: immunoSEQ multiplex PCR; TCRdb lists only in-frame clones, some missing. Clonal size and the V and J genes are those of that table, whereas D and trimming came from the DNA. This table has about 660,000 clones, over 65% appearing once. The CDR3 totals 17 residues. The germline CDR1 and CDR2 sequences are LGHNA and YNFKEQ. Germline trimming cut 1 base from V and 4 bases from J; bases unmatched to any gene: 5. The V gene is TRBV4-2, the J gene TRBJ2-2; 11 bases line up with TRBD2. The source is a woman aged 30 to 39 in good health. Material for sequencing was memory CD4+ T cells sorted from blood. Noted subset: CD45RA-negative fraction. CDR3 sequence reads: CASSQAGTSGRTGELFF. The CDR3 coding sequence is TGTGCCAGCAGCCAAGCCGGGACTAGCGGCCGCACCGGGGAGCTGTTTTTT.